This T cell receptor (beta chain) was observed in a study of T cell repertoires in cytomegalovirus infection. This clonotype has at least ten counts. Its antigen is not known. CDR1 is SEHNR and CDR2 is FQNEAQ in the germline V gene (reference sequence). Trimming cost V 5 bases and J 5 bases, with 18 bases left between them. The CDR3 is 15 residues long. MiXCR, run by TCRdb on the reads, gives a single entry per CDR3 protein. The sample contains about 830,000 distinct CDR3 sequences, approximately 30% of which appear only once. The sequenced sample was cultured CD8+ T cells from PBMCs, obtained from culture after CMV antigen stimulation. The sequence was obtained from a human donor in good health (CMV status not recorded). Some clones in this sample may be carry-over from other donors' samples. V and J are TRBV7-9 and TRBJ2-5; the D gene could be TRBD1 or TRBD2 (5 bases each). The CDR3 spells CASSIPGPRPETQYF. CDR3 DNA: TGTGCCAGCAGCATTCCGGGACCCCGGCCCGAGACCCAGTACTTC.